This T cell receptor beta chain was captured by sequencing in a study of OX40 agonist ivuxolimab in advanced cancers. V was pared by 2 bases and J by 5 bases, with 10 bases between. The CDR3 is made up of 14 amino acids. From germline, CDR1 is LGHNA and CDR2 YNFKEQ. For this clone: Its antigen is not known.

Study results and limitations: The mean number of expanded clones was higher in CD8+ T cells than in CD4+.

Libraries were prepared by immunoSEQ multiplex PCR; TCRdb keeps only in-frame clonotypes and omits some of them. The sample lists roughly 64,000 clones, roughly 85% occurring once. The rearrangement links TRBV4-2 to TRBJ2-1; D is uncertain. The clonotype originates from an adult with an advanced solid tumor such as melanoma, head and neck, liver or kidney cancer. The sequencing used CD4+ or CD8+ T cells sorted from blood, collected in a trial of the OX40 agonist ivuxolimab. The CDR3 nucleotides read TGTGCCAGCAGCCAATTCGGGTCTAACAATGAGCAGTTCTTC. Its translation: CASSQFGSNNEQFF.